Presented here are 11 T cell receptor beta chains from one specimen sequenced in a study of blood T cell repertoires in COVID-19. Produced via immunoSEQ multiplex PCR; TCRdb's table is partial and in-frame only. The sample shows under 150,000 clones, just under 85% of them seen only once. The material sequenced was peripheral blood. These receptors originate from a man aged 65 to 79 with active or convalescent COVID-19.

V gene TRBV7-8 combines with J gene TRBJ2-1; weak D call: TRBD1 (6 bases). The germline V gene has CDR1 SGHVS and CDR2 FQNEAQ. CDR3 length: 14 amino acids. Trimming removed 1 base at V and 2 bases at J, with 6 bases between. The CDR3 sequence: CASSLGGPYNEQFF. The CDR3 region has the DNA TGTGCCAGCAGCTTAGGGGGGCCCTACAATGAGCAGTTCTTC.

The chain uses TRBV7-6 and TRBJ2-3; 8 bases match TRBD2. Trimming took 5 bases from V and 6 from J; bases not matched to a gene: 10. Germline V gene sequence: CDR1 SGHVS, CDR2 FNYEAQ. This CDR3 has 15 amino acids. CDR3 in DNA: TGTGCCAGCAGCATTATAGGCCTAGCGGGCGATACGCAGTATTTT. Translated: CASSIIGLAGDTQYF.

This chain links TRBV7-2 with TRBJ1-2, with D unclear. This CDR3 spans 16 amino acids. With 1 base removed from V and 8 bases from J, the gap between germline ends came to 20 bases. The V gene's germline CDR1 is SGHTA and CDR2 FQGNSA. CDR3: CASSLDGPAGLGGYTF. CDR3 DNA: TGTGCCAGCAGCTTAGATGGCCCGGCGGGCTTGGGCGGCTACACCTTC.

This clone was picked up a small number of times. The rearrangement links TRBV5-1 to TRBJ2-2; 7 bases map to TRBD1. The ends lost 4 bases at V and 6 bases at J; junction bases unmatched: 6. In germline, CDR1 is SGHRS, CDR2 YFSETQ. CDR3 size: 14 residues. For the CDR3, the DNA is TGCGCCAGCAGCAAGACAGGGATGTCCGGGGAGCTGTTTTTT. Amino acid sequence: CASSKTGMSGELFF.

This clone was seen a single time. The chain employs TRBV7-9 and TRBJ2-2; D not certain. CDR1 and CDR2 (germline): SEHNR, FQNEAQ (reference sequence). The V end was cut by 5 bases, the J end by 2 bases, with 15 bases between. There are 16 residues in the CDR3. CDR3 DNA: TGTGCCAGCAGCCATCGCGCCCAGCGCAACACCGGGGAGCTGTTTTTT. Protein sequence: CASSHRAQRNTGELFF.

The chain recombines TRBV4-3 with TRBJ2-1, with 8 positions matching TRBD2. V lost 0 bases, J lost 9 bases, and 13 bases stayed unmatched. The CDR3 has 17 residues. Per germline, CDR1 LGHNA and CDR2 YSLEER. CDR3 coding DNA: TGCGCCAGCAGCCAAGATGAGGTAGCGGGAAGGTTTAGTGAGCAGTTCTTC. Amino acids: CASSQDEVAGRFSEQFF.

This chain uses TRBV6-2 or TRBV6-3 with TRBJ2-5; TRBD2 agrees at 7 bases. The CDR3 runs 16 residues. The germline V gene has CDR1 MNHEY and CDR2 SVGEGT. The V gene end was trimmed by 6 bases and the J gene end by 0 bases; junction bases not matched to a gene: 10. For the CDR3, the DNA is TGTGCCAGCAGCCCTGGGAGGGCCAGAAACCAAGAGACCCAGTACTTC. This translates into CASSPGRARNQETQYF.

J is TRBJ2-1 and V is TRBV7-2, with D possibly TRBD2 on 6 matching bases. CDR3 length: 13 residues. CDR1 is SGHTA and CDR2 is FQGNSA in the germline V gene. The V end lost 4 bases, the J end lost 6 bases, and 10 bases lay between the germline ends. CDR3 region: CASSWRRGNEQFF. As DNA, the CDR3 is TGTGCCAGCAGCTGGCGGAGGGGCAATGAGCAGTTCTTC.

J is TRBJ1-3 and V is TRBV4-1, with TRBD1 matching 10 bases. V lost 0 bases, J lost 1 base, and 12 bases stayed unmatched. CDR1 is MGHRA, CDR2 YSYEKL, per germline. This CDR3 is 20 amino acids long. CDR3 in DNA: TGCGCCAGCAGCCAAGATCCGGGACAGGGGCTAATAGGGTCTGGAAACACCATATATTTT. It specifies CASSQDPGQGLIGSGNTIYF.

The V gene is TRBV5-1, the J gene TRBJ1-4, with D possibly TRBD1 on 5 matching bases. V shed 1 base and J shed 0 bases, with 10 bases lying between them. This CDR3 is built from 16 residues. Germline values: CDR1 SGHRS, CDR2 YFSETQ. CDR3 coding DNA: TGCGCCAGCAGCTTGACAGGCCCCGCAACTAATGAAAAACTGTTTTTT. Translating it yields CASSLTGPATNEKLFF.

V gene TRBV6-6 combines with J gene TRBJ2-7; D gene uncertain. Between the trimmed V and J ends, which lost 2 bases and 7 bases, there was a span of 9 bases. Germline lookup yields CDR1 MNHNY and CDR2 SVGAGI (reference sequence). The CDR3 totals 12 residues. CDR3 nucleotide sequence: TGTGCCAGCAGTTACGATATCAGGGAGCAGTACTTC. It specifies CASSYDIREQYF.